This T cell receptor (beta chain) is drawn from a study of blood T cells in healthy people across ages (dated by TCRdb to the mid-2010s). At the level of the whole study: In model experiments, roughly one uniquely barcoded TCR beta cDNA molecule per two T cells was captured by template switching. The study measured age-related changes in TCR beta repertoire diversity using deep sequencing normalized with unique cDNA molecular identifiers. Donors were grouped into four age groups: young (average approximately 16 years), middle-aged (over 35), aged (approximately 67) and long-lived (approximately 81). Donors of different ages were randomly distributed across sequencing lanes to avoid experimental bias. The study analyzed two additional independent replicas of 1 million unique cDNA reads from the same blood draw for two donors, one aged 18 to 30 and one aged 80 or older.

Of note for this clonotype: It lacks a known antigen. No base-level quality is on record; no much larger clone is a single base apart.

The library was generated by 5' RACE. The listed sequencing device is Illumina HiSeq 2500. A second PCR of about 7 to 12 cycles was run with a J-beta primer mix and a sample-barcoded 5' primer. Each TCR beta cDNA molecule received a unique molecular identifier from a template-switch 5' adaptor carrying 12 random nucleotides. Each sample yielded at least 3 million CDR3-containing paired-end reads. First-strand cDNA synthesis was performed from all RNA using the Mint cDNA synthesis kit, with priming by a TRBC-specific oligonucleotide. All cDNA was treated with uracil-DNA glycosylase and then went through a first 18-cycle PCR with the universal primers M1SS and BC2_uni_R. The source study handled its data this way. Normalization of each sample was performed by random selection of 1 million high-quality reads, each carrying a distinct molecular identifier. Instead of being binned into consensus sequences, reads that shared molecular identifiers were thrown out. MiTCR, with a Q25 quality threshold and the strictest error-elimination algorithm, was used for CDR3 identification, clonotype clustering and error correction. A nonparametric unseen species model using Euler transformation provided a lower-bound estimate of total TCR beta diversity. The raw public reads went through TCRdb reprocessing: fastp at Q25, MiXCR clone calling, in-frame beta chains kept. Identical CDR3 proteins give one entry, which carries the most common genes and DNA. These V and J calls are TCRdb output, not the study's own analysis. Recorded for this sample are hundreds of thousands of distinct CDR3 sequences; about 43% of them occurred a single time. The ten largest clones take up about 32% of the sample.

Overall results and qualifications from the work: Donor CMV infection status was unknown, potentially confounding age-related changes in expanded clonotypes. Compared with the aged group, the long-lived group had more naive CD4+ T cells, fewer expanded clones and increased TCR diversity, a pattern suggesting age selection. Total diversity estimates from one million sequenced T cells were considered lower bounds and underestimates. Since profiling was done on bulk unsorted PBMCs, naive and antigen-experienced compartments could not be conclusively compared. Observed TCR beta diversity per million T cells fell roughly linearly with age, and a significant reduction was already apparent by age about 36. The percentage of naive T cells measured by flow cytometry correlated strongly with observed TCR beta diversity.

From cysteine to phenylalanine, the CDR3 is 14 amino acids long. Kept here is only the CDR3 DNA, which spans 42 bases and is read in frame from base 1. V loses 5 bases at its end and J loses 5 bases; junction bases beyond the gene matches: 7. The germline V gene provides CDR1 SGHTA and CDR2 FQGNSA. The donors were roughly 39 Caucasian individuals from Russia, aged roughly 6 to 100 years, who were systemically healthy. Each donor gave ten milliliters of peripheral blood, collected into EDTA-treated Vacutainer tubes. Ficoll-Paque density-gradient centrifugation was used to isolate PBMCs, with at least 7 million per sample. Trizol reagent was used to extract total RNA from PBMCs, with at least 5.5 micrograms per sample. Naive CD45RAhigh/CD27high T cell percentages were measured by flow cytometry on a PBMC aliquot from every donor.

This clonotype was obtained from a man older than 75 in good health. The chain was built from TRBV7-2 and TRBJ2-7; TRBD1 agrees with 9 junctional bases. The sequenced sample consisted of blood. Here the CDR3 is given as CASSHPTGGHEQYF. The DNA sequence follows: TGTGCCAGCAGCCACCCCACAGGGGGCCACGAGCAGTACTTC. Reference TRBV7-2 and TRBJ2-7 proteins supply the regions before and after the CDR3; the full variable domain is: GAGVSQSPSNKVTEKGKDVELRCDPISGHTALYWYRQSLGQGLEFLIYFQGNSAPDKSGLPSDRFSAERTGGSVSTLTIQRTQQEDSAVYLCASSHPTGGHEQYFGPGTRLTVT.